One sample yielded the 29 T cell receptor beta chains listed below, sequenced in a study of cytomegalovirus exposure and HLA in healthy donors. PCR was performed using 60 Vbeta and 13 Jbeta primers. The data were produced by immunoSEQ multiplex PCR, yet TCRdb's version contains in-frame clones alone and is incomplete. The repertoire includes roughly 140,000 clones, just under 80% of them detected once, and 2% to 2.5% sits in the top ten. The sequenced sample consisted of PBMCs. All receptors come from a man between 25 and 39 years old in good health and CMV-seronegative.

The genes are TRBV21-1 and TRBJ1-5. TRBV21-1 is a listed pseudogene. The CDR3 totals 18 residues. CDR3 DNA: TGTGCCAGCAGCAAACGCCTCCCAGGGAGGTATAGCAATCAGCCCCAGCATTTT. Amino acids: CASSKRLPGRYSNQPQHF.

CDR3 region: CASSPASRYSGANVLTF. In DNA form, the CDR3 reads TGCGCCAGCAGCCCCGCGTCTCGGTACTCTGGGGCCAACGTCCTGACTTTC. The rearrangement uses TRBV5-1 and TRBJ2-6; D not certain. Looked up from germline, CDR1 is SGHRS and CDR2 is YFSETQ. There are 17 residues in the CDR3. Trimming removed 4 bases at V and 0 bases at J, with 14 bases between. Full variable domain (remainder filled in from reference TRBV5-1 and TRBJ2-6): KAGVTQTPRYLIKTRGQQVTLSCSPISGHRSVSWYQQTPGQGLQFLFEYFSETQRNKGNFPGRFSGRQFSNSRSEMNVSTLELGDSALYLCASSPASRYSGANVLTFGAGSRLTVL.

J is TRBJ2-7 and V is TRBV28, with 7 bases fitting TRBD1. The J segment lost 4 bases and the V segment lost 5 bases, leaving 8 bases of the junction unmatched. The CDR3 consists of 14 residues. The germline V gene encodes CDR1 MDHEN and CDR2 SYDVKM. The CDR3 nucleotides read TGTGCCAGCAGTATAAGACAGGGTGGATACGAGCAGTACTTC. It specifies CASSIRQGGYEQYF.

The chain uses TRBV6-5 and TRBJ2-7; D may be TRBD1 (5 bases). The CDR3 totals 15 residues. CDR1 is MNHEY, CDR2 SVGAGI, per germline. With 2 bases removed from V and 4 bases from J, the gap between germline ends came to 15 bases. The CDR3 loop is CASSYLGQGAYEQYF. As DNA, the CDR3 is TGTGCCAGCAGTTACCTAGGGCAGGGTGCATACGAGCAGTACTTC.

The rearrangement uses TRBV4-1 and TRBJ1-6; D ambiguous. The germline V and J ends were trimmed by 4 bases and 4 bases, with 14 bases remaining between them. The germline V gene encodes CDR1 MGHRA and CDR2 YSYEKL. The CDR3 extends over 16 amino acids. DNA of the CDR3: TGCGCCAGCAGCCCGGGAAACACTGGATATAATTCACCCCTCCACTTT. Translating it yields CASSPGNTGYNSPLHF.

The chain has TRBV2 and TRBJ1-5; 7 bases align to TRBD1. The CDR3 sequence is 14 residues long. CDR1 and CDR2 (germline): SNHLY, FYNNEI. With 5 bases clipped from V and 5 bases from J, the junction kept 6 bases outside the gene matches. CDR3: CASSTTGPHQPQHF. The CDR3 DNA is TGTGCCAGCAGTACGACAGGGCCCCATCAGCCCCAGCATTTT.

The chain recombines TRBV28 with TRBJ2-3; D is possibly TRBD1 (5 bases). The CDR3 consists of 15 residues. Trimming removed 5 bases at V and 4 bases at J, with 16 bases between. Per germline, CDR1 MDHEN and CDR2 SYDVKM. In nucleotides, the CDR3 is TGTGCCAGCAGTCCCGGGCAGGGTGCCCCAGATACGCAGTATTTT. It yields the protein CASSPGQGAPDTQYF.

V is TRBV28 and J is TRBJ2-7; 10 nucleotides match TRBD1. Per germline, CDR1 MDHEN and CDR2 SYDVKM. Trimming at V came to 5 bases and at J to 2 bases, leaving 6 bases not matched to a gene. The CDR3 sequence is 15 residues long. This CDR3 reads CASSPRTGGPYEQYF. The CDR3, as DNA: TGTGCCAGCAGTCCCCGGACAGGGGGTCCCTACGAGCAGTACTTC.

The chain carries TRBV7-9 and TRBJ2-7; D is perhaps TRBD2 (5 bases). V lost 1 base and J 0 bases, leaving 10 bases between the germline ends. The V gene's germline CDR1 is SEHNR and CDR2 FQNEAQ (reference sequence). The CDR3 runs 15 residues. The CDR3 here is CASSLGLGLSYEQYF. The CDR3, as DNA: TGTGCCAGCAGCTTAGGGTTAGGACTCTCCTACGAGCAGTACTTC.

This clone was picked up one time. The chain carries TRBV5-4 and TRBJ2-2; D uncertain. Germline assignment: CDR1 SGHNT and CDR2 YYREEE (reference sequence). V dropped 2 bases and J dropped 3 bases, with 11 bases sitting between them. The CDR3 spans 15 residues. CDR3 DNA sequence: TGTGCCAGCAGCTTTATAGGCAGCGACACCGGGGAGCTGTTTTTT. This encodes CASSFIGSDTGELFF.

The chain joins TRBV7-9 to TRBJ1-5, with D unresolved. The CDR3 runs 15 residues. Germline CDR1 SEHNR, CDR2 FQNEAQ (reference sequence). The V end lost 0 bases, the J end lost 3 bases, and 9 bases lay between the germline ends. The CDR3: CASSLADGPNQPQHF. DNA for the CDR3: TGTGCCAGCAGCTTAGCCGATGGGCCCAATCAGCCCCAGCATTTT.

The CDR3: CASSPPLNQETQYF. Written as DNA, the CDR3 is TGTGCCAGCAGCCCACCTCTAAACCAAGAGACCCAGTACTTC. The chain carries TRBV11-2 and TRBJ2-5; D is uncertain. Trimming removed 5 bases at V and 0 bases at J, with 10 bases between. This CDR3 is built from 14 residues. Germline lookup yields CDR1 SGHAT and CDR2 FQNNGV. The full variable domain, completed using reference TRBV11-2 and TRBJ2-5, is EAGVAQSPRYKIIEKRQSVAFWCNPISGHATLYWYQQILGQGPKLLIQFQNNGVVDDSQLPKDRFSAERLKGVDSTLKIQPAKLEDSAVYLCASSPPLNQETQYFGPGTRLLVL.

CDR3 in DNA: TGCGCCAGCAGTCGTGGCCCCCAGGACAGGGGGCAAGAGACCCAGTACTTC. It yields the protein CASSRGPQDRGQETQYF. The J gene is TRBJ2-5, the V gene TRBV23-1; 10 bases are shared with TRBD1. TRBV23-1 is filed as an ORF, its function uncertain. Unmatched junction bases numbered 10, after V lost 4 bases and J lost 2 bases. This CDR3 is built from 17 residues.

This clone was counted only a few times. One junction end does not reproduce the germline sequence, and a read error may be involved. This chain uses TRBV7-9 with TRBJ2-7; D remains ambiguous. This CDR3 is built from 12 residues. Germline-derived CDR1 and CDR2 are SEHNR and FQNEAQ (reference sequence). CDR3: CSSSLTSGEQYF. CDR3 in DNA: TGTTCCAGCAGCTTAACTTCGGGCGAGCAGTACTTC.

The chain joins TRBV15 to TRBJ1-4; 7 positions agree with TRBD1. Germline V gene lookup returns CDR1 LNHNV and CDR2 YYDKDF (reference sequence). The CDR3 has 16 amino acids. After removal of 0 bases from V and 4 bases from J, the junction contained 5 bases not matched to a gene. The CDR3 sequence is CATSRDRAGGNEKLFF. CDR3 in DNA: TGTGCCACCAGCAGAGATCGGGCAGGGGGTAATGAAAAACTGTTTTTT. Filled out from reference TRBV15 and TRBJ1-4, the complete variable domain reads DAMVIQNPRYQVTQFGKPVTLSCSQTLNHNVMYWYQQKSSQAPKLLFHYYDKDFNNEADTPDNFQSRRPNTSFCFLDIRSPGLGDTAMYLCATSRDRAGGNEKLFFGSGTQLSVL.

This chain uses TRBV4-1 with TRBJ2-2; 7 nucleotides align to TRBD1. Germline V gene sequence: CDR1 MGHRA, CDR2 YSYEKL. V shed 1 base and J 2 bases; nucleotides not matched to a gene: 4. The CDR3 totals 16 residues. CDR3 loop: CASSQVHRGNTGELFF. In DNA, the CDR3 is TGCGCCAGCAGCCAAGTTCACAGGGGAAACACCGGGGAGCTGTTTTTT.

V is TRBV27 and J is TRBJ1-2; 9 bases fit TRBD1. Germline trimming cut 4 bases from V and 4 bases from J; bases unmatched to any gene: 10. The CDR3 sequence is 16 residues long. Germline V gene sequence: CDR1 MNHEY, CDR2 SMNVEV (reference sequence). This CDR3 is CASSSFRTGDLYGYTF. The DNA of the CDR3 is TGTGCCAGCAGTTCTTTTCGGACAGGGGACCTCTATGGCTACACCTTC.

The chain uses TRBV4-1 and TRBJ1-2; D might be TRBD1 (5 bases). The germline V gene encodes CDR1 MGHRA and CDR2 YSYEKL. Trimming stripped 0 bases from V and 8 bases from J, with 19 bases between. The CDR3 spans 16 residues. CDR3 sequence (DNA): TGCGCCAGCAGCCAAGAGCAACGGGGCGCGGGATACGGCTACACCTTC. Amino acid sequence: CASSQEQRGAGYGYTF.

The chain carries TRBV5-1 and TRBJ2-1, with TRBD1 identical over 10 bases. This CDR3 contains 19 residues. J lost 4 bases, V lost 2 bases, and 15 bases had no gene match. The V gene's germline CDR1 is SGHRS and CDR2 YFSETQ. The CDR3: CASSFPGQGIGRTYNEQFF. Written as DNA, the CDR3 is TGCGCCAGCAGCTTCCCGGGACAGGGGATCGGGCGGACATACAATGAGCAGTTCTTC.

CDR3 sequence (DNA): TGCGCCAGCAGTCGCGGTCAAGAGACCCAGTACTTC. Protein: CASSRGQETQYF. This sequence joins TRBV5-1 and TRBJ2-5; D is uncertain. The CDR3 runs 12 residues. Germline-derived CDR1 and CDR2 are SGHRS and YFSETQ. Trimming shortened V by 5 bases and J by 2 bases, and 7 bases separated the two germline ends.

V usage is TRBV4-1 and J usage is TRBJ1-6; TRBD1 matches 9 bases. Germline CDR1 reads MGHRA; CDR2 reads YSYEKL. Trimming took 3 bases from V and 10 from J; bases not matched to a gene: 7. The CDR3 runs to 15 residues. In DNA, the CDR3 is TGCGCCAGCAGCCAGGAAAGACAGGGGGGCTCACCCCTCCACTTT. Translated, it gives CASSQERQGGSPLHF.

This chain links TRBV19 with TRBJ1-2, with TRBD1 as a possible D gene (6 bases). This CDR3 has 15 residues. CDR1 is LNHDA and CDR2 is SQIVND in the germline V gene (reference sequence). With 2 bases removed from V and 2 bases from J, the gap between germline ends came to 12 bases. This chain's CDR3 is CASSITWTDNYGYTF. CDR3 nucleotides: TGTGCCAGTAGTATAACGTGGACAGACAACTATGGCTACACCTTC.

This sequence joins TRBV27 and TRBJ2-5; no definite D call. Germline CDR1 and CDR2: MNHEY and SMNVEV (reference sequence). V lost 2 bases and J lost 0, with 4 bases in between. The CDR3 totals 13 residues. For the CDR3, the DNA is TGTGCCAGCAGTTTAAACTACCAAGAGACCCAGTACTTC. Its protein product is CASSLNYQETQYF.

The chain links TRBV19 to TRBJ1-2, with TRBD1 as a possible D gene (5 bases). The ends were cut back, 5 bases at V and 1 base at J, with 8 bases in the middle. The CDR3 length is 13 residues. In germline, CDR1 is LNHDA, CDR2 SQIVND (reference sequence). The CDR3 sequence: CASSRQHNYGYTF. In nucleotides, the CDR3 is TGTGCCAGTAGTCGACAGCATAACTATGGCTACACCTTC.

The V gene is TRBV5-4, the J gene TRBJ2-7, with TRBD1 matching over 8 bases. Trimming took 5 bases from V and 2 from J; bases not matched to a gene: 9. The germline gives CDR1 SGHNT, CDR2 YYREEE (reference sequence). There are 15 residues in the CDR3. CDR3 DNA: TGTGCCAGCAGTTTCGGACAGGGAGTCGCCTACGAGCAGTACTTC. Translated: CASSFGQGVAYEQYF.

This chain connects TRBV28 to TRBJ1-4, with 7 bases that match TRBD1. The CDR3 runs to 13 residues. The ends lost 7 bases at V and 7 bases at J; junction bases unmatched: 6. The germline CDR1 and CDR2 sequences are MDHEN and SYDVKM. The CDR3 DNA reads as TGTGCCAGCATCACTGACAGGGCTGAAAAACTGTTTTTT. As protein: CASITDRAEKLFF.

On this clone itself: Germline is not matched at one junction end, which may reflect a read error. V usage is TRBV29-1 and J usage is TRBJ1-2; D is possibly TRBD1 (6 bases). Germline-derived CDR1 and CDR2 are SQVTM and ANQGSEA. The CDR3 runs to 11 residues. For the CDR3, the DNA is TGCAGCGCCTCCCAGGGACATGGCTACCCCTTC. Its protein product is CSASQGHGYPF.

The rearrangement links TRBV10-1 to TRBJ2-2; 9 bases are a match to TRBD1. CDR1 WNHNN and CDR2 SYGVQD come from the germline V gene (reference sequence). This CDR3 is 14 amino acids long. V gave up 6 bases and J gave up 5 bases; unmatched junction bases: 4. DNA of the CDR3: TGCGCCAGCAGACCGGGACAGGGTACCGGGGAGCTGTTTTTT. Encoded protein: CASRPGQGTGELFF.

V usage is TRBV6-5 and J usage is TRBJ1-2; 7 bases fit TRBD1. The J segment lost 8 bases and the V segment lost 5 bases, leaving 2 bases of the junction unmatched. Germline V CDR1 and CDR2: MNHEY, SVGAGI. The CDR3 extends over 11 amino acids. CDR3: CASSQGGGYTF. The DNA of the CDR3 is TGTGCCAGCAGTCAGGGGGGCGGCTACACCTTC.